This T cell receptor beta chain comes out of a study of blood T cell repertoires in COVID-19. The germline V and J ends were trimmed by 3 bases and 7 bases, with 12 bases remaining between them. CDR1 and CDR2 from the germline V gene are KGHSH and LQKENI. The CDR3 loop spans 13 amino acids. Measured with immunoSEQ multiplex PCR; TCRdb has only the in-frame clones, and not every one. There are 150,000 to 200,000 clones in the sample; 86% occur only once, and more than 7.5% lies in the top ten. The chain employs TRBV18 and TRBJ1-1; TRBD1 is a possible D gene (6 bases). The sequenced material came from peripheral blood. The clonotype was recovered from a man between 45 and 60 years old with active or convalescent COVID-19. CDR3 bases: TGTGCCAGCTCACCCAGGGAAGGGGGTGAAGCTTTCTTT. It codes for CASSPREGGEAFF.